Below are 31 T cell receptor beta chains sequenced from a single sample in a study of blood T cell repertoires in COVID-19. The table came from immunoSEQ multiplex PCR; TCRdb's copy has only in-frame clones and leaves some out. The repertoire holds 100,000 to 150,000 clones, with around 82% as singletons. Sample: peripheral blood. These receptors originate from an elderly man with active or convalescent COVID-19.

V usage is TRBV5-1 and J usage is TRBJ1-1, with 8 bases identical to TRBD1. Germline V gene data show CDR1 as SGHRS and CDR2 as YFSETQ. The CDR3 has 15 residues. J lost 4 bases, V lost 4 bases, and 9 bases had no gene match. The CDR3 DNA follows: TGCGCCAGCAGCACCGACAGGGGTGTGGGCACTGAAGCTTTCTTT. This codes for CASSTDRGVGTEAFF.

The CDR3 is CAISEDSNNQPQHF. The CDR3 DNA follows: TGTGCCATCAGTGAGGATAGCAACAATCAGCCCCAGCATTTT. The chain is built from TRBV10-3 and TRBJ1-5; D unresolved. Trimming stripped 2 bases from V and 3 bases from J, with 8 bases between. This CDR3 has 14 residues. The germline V gene encodes CDR1 ENHRY and CDR2 SYGVKD.

The V and J genes are TRBV14 and TRBJ2-1; D is uncertain. This CDR3 region has 12 residues. Germline loops: CDR1 SGHDN, CDR2 FVKESK. The V end lost 3 bases, the J end lost 9 bases, and 9 bases lay between the germline ends. CDR3 DNA: TGTGCCAGCAGCCATTCTGTCAGTGAGCAGTTCTTC. Its protein product is CASSHSVSEQFF.

V and J are TRBV4-2 and TRBJ2-4; perhaps TRBD2 as D (6 bases). The CDR3 is made up of 15 amino acids. Germline-derived CDR1 and CDR2 are LGHNA and YNFKEQ. The V end was cut by 0 bases, the J end by 8 bases, with 14 bases between. CDR3 DNA sequence: TGTGCCAGCAGCCAAGAAGAGGCCGGCGGGGACATTCAGTACTTC. It codes for CASSQEEAGGDIQYF.

This clone was observed a handful of times. The sample has other DNA sequences that encode this CDR3 too. CDR3 DNA sequence: TGTGCCAGCAGCCCCGGGACAGGGGGGGAGCAGTACTTC. Residues: CASSPGTGGEQYF. The rearrangement joins TRBV11-2 to TRBJ2-7; 11 nucleotides line up with TRBD1. The J segment lost 7 bases and the V segment lost 5 bases, leaving 4 bases of the junction unmatched. The CDR3 has 13 residues. The V gene's germline CDR1 is SGHAT and CDR2 FQNNGV.

This sequence joins TRBV10-3 and TRBJ2-1; weak D call: TRBD2 (5 bases). This CDR3 has 11 residues. Germline V gene sequence: CDR1 ENHRY, CDR2 SYGVKD. The V gene lost 10 bases and the J gene lost 8 bases, with 12 bases spanning the gap. CDR3 in DNA: TGTGCCAGCGAAAGTAGCGATGAGCAGTTCTTC. Amino acid sequence: CASESSDEQFF.

The chain is built from TRBV12-3 or TRBV12-4 and TRBJ1-1; 8 bases match TRBD1. V dropped 5 bases and J dropped 4; count of bases not matched to a gene: 3. This CDR3 comprises 13 residues. The DNA for the CDR3 is TGTGCCAGCAGTCCGGACAGGGCCACTGAAGCTTTCTTT. It specifies CASSPDRATEAFF.

The chain joins TRBV28 to TRBJ2-1; D is unclear. The CDR3 sequence is 16 residues long. From germline, CDR1 is MDHEN and CDR2 SYDVKM. Trimming took off 5 bases at V and 0 bases at J, with 14 bases between the two ends. The CDR3 is CASSPMEDISYNEQFF. As DNA, the CDR3 is TGTGCCAGCAGTCCCATGGAAGACATCTCCTACAATGAGCAGTTCTTC.

The rearrangement links TRBV5-4 to TRBJ2-3; D remains ambiguous. The V end lost 4 bases, the J end lost 1 base, and 7 bases lay between the germline ends. Germline assignment: CDR1 SGHNT and CDR2 YYREEE (reference sequence). This CDR3 comprises 13 residues. In nucleotides, the CDR3 is TGTGCCAGCAGCGCGCAGGGCACAGATACGCAGTATTTT. This sequence encodes CASSAQGTDTQYF. The whole variable domain, filled in from reference TRBV5-4 and TRBJ2-3, reads ETGVTQSPTHLIKTRGQQVTLRCSSQSGHNTVSWYQQALGQGPQFIFQYYREEENGRGNFPPRFSGLQFPNYSSELNVNALELDDSALYLCASSAQGTDTQYFGPGTRLTVL.

The chain links TRBV28 to TRBJ1-2; 10 nucleotides align to TRBD1. Trimming took 7 bases from V and 3 from J; bases not matched to a gene: 8. CDR3 length equals 15 residues. CDR1 is MDHEN, CDR2 SYDVKM, per germline. As DNA, the CDR3 is TGTGCCAGCACCCCGACAGGGGGCGAATACTATGGCTACACCTTC. Amino acid sequence: CASTPTGGEYYGYTF.

This clone was seen once. J is TRBJ2-2 and V is TRBV18, with TRBD2 identical over 10 bases. Trimming at V came to 1 base and at J to 6 bases, leaving 8 bases not matched to a gene. This CDR3 is 17 amino acids long. Germline CDR1 reads KGHSH; CDR2 reads LQKENI. The CDR3 spells CASSPRAPAGGPGELFF. CDR3 bases: TGTGCCAGCTCACCACGTGCTCCAGCGGGGGGGCCCGGGGAGCTGTTTTTT.

The chain joins TRBV6-1 to TRBJ1-5; no firm D call. There are 13 residues in the CDR3. V lost 0 bases and J 9 bases, leaving 9 bases between the germline ends. CDR1 MNHNS and CDR2 SASEGT come from the germline V gene. CDR3 region: CASSEAPMRPQHF. In DNA form, the CDR3 reads TGTGCCAGCAGTGAAGCGCCCATGAGGCCCCAGCATTTT.

There are a few counts of this clone. J is TRBJ1-5 and V is TRBV2; TRBD1 matches at 9 bases. The V and J ends lost 6 bases and 4 bases, in that order; junction bases with no gene match: 4. The CDR3 sequence is 14 residues long. Germline CDR1 SNHLY, CDR2 FYNNEI. Here the CDR3 reads CASSGDRVNQPQHF. The CDR3 nucleotides read TGTGCCAGCAGCGGGGACAGGGTGAATCAGCCCCAGCATTTT.

The rearrangement uses TRBV4-3 and TRBJ2-7; TRBD2 is a possible D gene (5 bases). Deletions cut 2 bases from V and 4 bases from J, with 18 bases between. The CDR3 sequence is 16 residues long. Germline lookup yields CDR1 LGHNA and CDR2 YSLEER. CDR3 in DNA: TGCGCCAGCAGCCAAAAGTTCTCCGGGAACGGTTACGAGCAGTACTTC. Its translation is CASSQKFSGNGYEQYF.

DNA for the CDR3: TGTGCCAGCAGCTGGGGACAGGGGAATGGCTACACCTTC. It codes for CASSWGQGNGYTF. The chain links TRBV7-8 to TRBJ1-2, with TRBD1 identical over 10 bases. Looked up from germline, CDR1 is SGHVS and CDR2 is FQNEAQ. The CDR3 sequence is 13 residues long. After removal of 4 bases from V and 6 bases from J, the junction contained 2 bases not matched to a gene.

This clone appeared a single time. This chain uses TRBV28 with TRBJ2-2; unclear D gene. The V gene lost 8 bases and the J gene lost 3 bases, with 19 bases spanning the gap. CDR1 MDHEN and CDR2 SYDVKM come from the germline V gene. This CDR3 has 16 amino acids. CDR3 DNA: TGTGCCAGCTCACTCCCCCTGGGCAGCTACACCGGGGAGCTGTTTTTT. This translates into CASSLPLGSYTGELFF.

This chain connects TRBV4-1 to TRBJ1-1; 9 nucleotides match TRBD1. The CDR3 covers 13 residues. The V gene end was trimmed by 5 bases and the J gene end by 5 bases; junction bases not matched to a gene: 3. Germline CDR1 MGHRA, CDR2 YSYEKL. CDR3 residues: CASSYGQGTEAFF. The CDR3 DNA is TGCGCCAGCAGCTATGGACAGGGGACTGAAGCTTTCTTT.

This chain connects TRBV9 to TRBJ2-5; D is ambiguous. This CDR3 is built from 14 residues. Trimming took 3 bases from V and 4 from J, leaving 13 bases between them. The germline gives CDR1 SGDLS, CDR2 YYNGEE. The CDR3 sequence is CASSGLGNGETQYF. DNA for the CDR3: TGTGCCAGCAGCGGCCTAGGTAATGGAGAGACCCAGTACTTC.

Here the CDR3 reads CASSLAEPRVNEQFF. DNA for the CDR3: TGCGCCAGCAGCTTGGCCGAGCCCAGGGTGAATGAGCAGTTCTTC. The V gene is TRBV5-1, the J gene TRBJ2-1, with D perhaps TRBD1 (5 bases). The germline gives CDR1 SGHRS, CDR2 YFSETQ. The CDR3 length is 15 residues. Trimming took off 0 bases at V and 7 bases at J, with 14 bases between the two ends.

This clone came up a few times. The genes are TRBV7-9 and TRBJ1-5; a possible D gene is TRBD1 (6 bases). This CDR3 has 15 residues. The germline V gene has CDR1 SEHNR and CDR2 FQNEAQ (reference sequence). Trimming shortened V by 4 bases and J by 0 bases, and 10 bases separated the two germline ends. In nucleotides, the CDR3 is TGTGCCAGCAGCTCCCAGGGGTATAGCAATCAGCCCCAGCATTTT. Protein: CASSSQGYSNQPQHF. Looking up the rest from reference TRBV7-9 and TRBJ1-5 gives the full variable domain: DTGVSQNPRHKITKRGQNVTFRCDPISEHNRLYWYRQTLGQGPEFLTYFQNEAQLEKSRLLSDRFSAERPKGSFSTLEIQRTEQGDSAMYLCASSSQGYSNQPQHFGDGTRLSIL.

The chain uses TRBV5-1 and TRBJ2-7; 7 bases line up with TRBD2. This CDR3 comprises 12 residues. The ends lost 7 bases at V and 2 bases at J; junction bases unmatched: 3. CDR1 and CDR2 (germline): SGHRS, YFSETQ. CDR3 nucleotides: TGCGCCAGCGGACTAGAGGCCTACGAGCAGTACTTC. Translating gives CASGLEAYEQYF.

The V and J genes are TRBV10-3 and TRBJ2-1; maybe TRBD1 (5 bases). CDR3 length equals 14 residues. The germline gives CDR1 ENHRY, CDR2 SYGVKD. Between the trimmed V and J ends, which lost 2 bases and 5 bases, there was a span of 10 bases. The CDR3 sequence: CAISEGQGHNEQFF. Written as DNA, the CDR3 is TGTGCCATCAGTGAGGGGCAGGGCCACAATGAGCAGTTCTTC.

About this clone itself: Germline and junction disagree at one end, which may indicate a read error. The gene calls are TRBV6-5 and TRBJ1-2, with a possible D match to TRBD1 (6 bases). This CDR3 spans 14 amino acids. CDR1 and CDR2 from the germline V gene are MNHEY and SVGAGI. CDR3 sequence: CASSYSGAVYGYTF. CDR3 nucleotide sequence: TGTGCCAGCAGCTACTCAGGGGCTGTCTATGGCTACACCTTC.

This chain uses TRBV4-1 with TRBJ2-5; D is undetermined. V was pared by 0 bases and J by 2 bases, with 4 bases between. Looked up from germline, CDR1 is MGHRA and CDR2 is YSYEKL. CDR3 length: 13 residues. As DNA, the CDR3 is TGCGCCAGCAGCCAAGACTTTCAAGAGACCCAGTACTTC. Amino acids: CASSQDFQETQYF.

The gene calls are TRBV12-2 and TRBJ1-1; the D call in the table, TRBD1, was not verified against the DNA. TRBV12-2 counts as a pseudogene. The CDR3 contains 15 residues. DNA of the CDR3: TGTGTCCCCGGTGGGCAGAGCAAATTGAACACTGAAGCTTTCTTT. Residues: CVPGGQSKLNTEAFF.

For the CDR3, the DNA is TGTGCCAGCAGCCGGACAGGGGTGACCGGGGAGCTGTTTTTT. The encoded protein is CASSRTGVTGELFF. The rearrangement joins TRBV6-2 or TRBV6-3 to TRBJ2-2; 9 nucleotides match TRBD1. CDR1 and CDR2 from the germline V gene are MNHEY and SVGEGT. With V trimmed by 6 bases and J by 5 bases, 4 bases remained unmatched. CDR3 size: 14 residues.

This clone was detected only a few times. J is TRBJ1-2 and V is TRBV29-1; D gene ambiguous. V was clipped by 6 bases and J by 3 bases, with 14 bases between them. CDR3 size: 13 residues. Germline CDR1 SQVTM, CDR2 ANQGSEA. CDR3 region: CSVYRSAYYGYTF. The CDR3 nucleotides are TGCAGCGTCTATAGATCAGCGTACTATGGCTACACCTTC.

The V gene is TRBV4-3, the J gene TRBJ2-7; TRBD2 might be the D (5 bases). Germline V gives CDR1 LGHNA, CDR2 YSLEER. V dropped 0 bases and J dropped 3 bases, with 12 bases sitting between them. The CDR3 totals 15 residues. The CDR3 loop reads CASSQDRASLYEQYF. Written as DNA, the CDR3 is TGCGCCAGCAGCCAAGATAGGGCTAGCCTCTACGAGCAGTACTTC.

In DNA form, the CDR3 reads TGTGCCTGGAGCCCCCTCGGGAACACTGAAGCTTTCTTT. This sequence encodes CAWSPLGNTEAFF. The chain employs TRBV30 and TRBJ1-1; D is unresolved. The CDR3 is 13 amino acids. Germline V gene lookup returns CDR1 GTSNPN and CDR2 SVGIG (reference sequence). The ends were cut back, 3 bases at V and 1 base at J, with 9 bases in the middle. Filled out from reference TRBV30 and TRBJ1-1, the complete variable domain reads SQTIHQWPATLVQPVGSPLSLECTVEGTSNPNLYWYRQAAGRGLQLLFYSVGIGQISSEVPQNLSASRPQDRQFILSSKKLLLSDSGFYLCAWSPLGNTEAFFGQGTRLTVV.

The chain recombines TRBV2 with TRBJ1-5; 8 nucleotides align to TRBD1. This CDR3 has 15 amino acids. V lost 6 bases to trimming and J lost 1 base; unmatched junction nucleotides: 5. Per the germline V gene, CDR1 is SNHLY and CDR2 is FYNNEI. CDR3 amino acids: CASSWTGRSNQPQHF. CDR3 in DNA: TGTGCCAGCAGCTGGACAGGGCGGAGCAATCAGCCCCAGCATTTT.

The chain carries TRBV25-1 and TRBJ1-5; a weak D match, TRBD1 (6 bases). Germline-derived CDR1 and CDR2 are MGHDK and SYGVNS. V was cut by 1 base and J by 1 base, with 8 bases left in between. The CDR3 runs to 15 residues. For the CDR3, the DNA is TGTGCCAGCAGTGAATCCAGGGGCAGCAATCAGCCCCAGCATTTT. Translated: CASSESRGSNQPQHF.